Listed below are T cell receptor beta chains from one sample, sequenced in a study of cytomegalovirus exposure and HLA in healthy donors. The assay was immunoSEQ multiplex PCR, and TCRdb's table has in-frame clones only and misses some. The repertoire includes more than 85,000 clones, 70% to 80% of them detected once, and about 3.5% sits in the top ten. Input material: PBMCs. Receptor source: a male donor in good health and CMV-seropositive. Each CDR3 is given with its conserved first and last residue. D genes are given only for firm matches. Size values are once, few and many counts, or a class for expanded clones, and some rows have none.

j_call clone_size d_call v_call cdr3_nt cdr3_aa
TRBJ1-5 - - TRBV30 TGTGCCTGGAGTCGGGTGGATAGCAATCAGCCCCAGCATTTT CAWSRVDSNQPQHF
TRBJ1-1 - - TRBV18 TGTGCCAGCTCGGAGAACTCCAGGGCGGTGAACACTGAAGCTTTCTTT CASSENSRAVNTEAFF
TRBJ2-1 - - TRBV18 TGTGCCAGCTCACCACCTTACGGTTCCAATGAGCAGTTCTTC CASSPPYGSNEQFF
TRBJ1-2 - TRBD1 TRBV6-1 TGTGCCAGCACGACAGGGCTTAACTATGGCTACACCTTC CASTTGLNYGYTF
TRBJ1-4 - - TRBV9 TGTGCCAGCAGCACGAACTGGGCCCCTAATGAAAAACTGTTTTTT CASSTNWAPNEKLFF
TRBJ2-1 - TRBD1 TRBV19 TGTGCCAGTAGTATAGCCCCGGGACAGGGTATTTGGAATGAGCAGTTCTTC CASSIAPGQGIWNEQFF
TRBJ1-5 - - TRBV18 TGTGCCAGCTCACCAAACTCGGTGACAGCGGGTCAGCCCCAGCATTTT CASSPNSVTAGQPQHF
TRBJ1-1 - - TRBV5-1 TGCGCCAGCAGCTCACAGGGAGAGAACACTGAAGCTTTCTTT CASSSQGENTEAFF
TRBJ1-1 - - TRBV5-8 TGTGCCAGCAGCTTGTGGGCCGTGAACACTGAAGCTTTCTTT CASSLWAVNTEAFF
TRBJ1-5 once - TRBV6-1 TGTGCCAGCAACCGGGACACCCCGGGCCAGCCCCAGCATTTT CASNRDTPGQPQHF
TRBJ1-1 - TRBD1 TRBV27 TGTGCCAGCAACCGACAGGGGCCGAACACTGAAGCTTTCTTT CASNRQGPNTEAFF
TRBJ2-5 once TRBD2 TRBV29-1 TGCAGCGTCGGGACCGGGACTAGCACAAAGACCCAGTACTTC CSVGTGTSTKTQYF
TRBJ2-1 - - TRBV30 TGTGCCTGGAGTGTACTTGAAGAGCAGTTCTTC CAWSVLEEQFF
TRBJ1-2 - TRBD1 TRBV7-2 TGTGCCAGCAGCTTAGGACAGGGGCAGTACTATGGCTACACCTTC CASSLGQGQYYGYTF
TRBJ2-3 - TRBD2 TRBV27 TGTGCCAGCAGTGAGCTTCTAGCGGGGGGCAGAGATACGCAGTATTTT CASSELLAGGRDTQYF
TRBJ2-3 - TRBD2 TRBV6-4 TGTGCCAGCAGTGAAGAAACTAGCGGGGGACCCACAGATACGCAGTATTTT CASSEETSGGPTDTQYF
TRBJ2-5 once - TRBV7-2 TGTGCCAGCAGCTTAGACCGGTGGTCAGAGACCCAGTACTTC CASSLDRWSETQYF
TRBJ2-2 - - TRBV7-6 TGTGCCAGCCGACAGAACACCGGGGAGCTGTTTTTT CASRQNTGELFF
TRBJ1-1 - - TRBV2 TGTGCCAGCACGGGTAACACTGAAGCTTTCTTT CASTGNTEAFF
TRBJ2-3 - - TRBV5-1 TGCGCCAGCAGCTTCGAGGCAGATACGCAGTATTTT CASSFEADTQYF
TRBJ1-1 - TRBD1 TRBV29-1 TGCAGCGTTGAAGCCCGGACAGGTTTCTCCGGAGCTTTCTTT CSVEARTGFSGAFF
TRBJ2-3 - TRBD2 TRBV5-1 TGCGCCAGCAGCTTGGTTCTAGCGGGGGGTCTTCCCACAGATACGCAGTATTTT CASSLVLAGGLPTDTQYF
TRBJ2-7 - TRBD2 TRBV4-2 TGTGCCAGCAGCCGCGTCCCCGGGGGGGACTACGAGCAGTACTTC CASSRVPGGDYEQYF
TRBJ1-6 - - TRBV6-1 TGTGCCAGCAGTGCAGAGGCGGGCTATAATTCACCCCTCCACTTT CASSAEAGYNSPLHF
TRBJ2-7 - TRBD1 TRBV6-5 TGTGCCAGCAGTTACTCGCAGGGGGCCTCCTACGAGCAGTACTTC CASSYSQGASYEQYF
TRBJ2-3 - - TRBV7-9 TGTGCCAGCAGCTTCCAGGGCACAGATACGCAGTATTTT CASSFQGTDTQYF
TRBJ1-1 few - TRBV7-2 TGTGCCAGCAGCTTTATGTCGGGAGGGAACACTGAAGCTTTCTTT CASSFMSGGNTEAFF
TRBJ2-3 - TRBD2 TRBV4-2 TGTGCCAGCAGCCCTCTCAGGACTAGCGGGCCCCTTATCACAGATACGCAGTATTTT CASSPLRTSGPLITDTQYF
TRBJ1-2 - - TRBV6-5 TGTGCCAGCAGTTACTCGGACAACAACTATGGCTACACCTTC CASSYSDNNYGYTF
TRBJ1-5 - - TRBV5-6 TGTGCCAGCAGCTCCACAGGCTCGCAGCCCCAGCATTTT CASSSTGSQPQHF
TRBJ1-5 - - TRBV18 TGTGCCAGCTCAGTTACAGGGAATAGCAATCAGCCCCAGCATTTT CASSVTGNSNQPQHF
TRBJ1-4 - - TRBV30 TGTGCCTGGAGTGGACTTATTGGGGAAAAACTGTTTTTT CAWSGLIGEKLFF
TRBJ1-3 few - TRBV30 TGTGCCTGGAGTGTCGTAACAGGGAGTGGAAACACCATATATTTT CAWSVVTGSGNTIYF
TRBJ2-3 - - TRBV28 TGTGCCAGCAGTCCACCTACCGATACGCAGTATTTT CASSPPTDTQYF
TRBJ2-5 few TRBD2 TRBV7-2 TGTGCCAGCAGCTCGGGACTAGCGGGGAAAGAGACCCAGTACTTC CASSSGLAGKETQYF
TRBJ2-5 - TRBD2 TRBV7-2 TGTGCCAGCAGCTTAGTGACTAGCGGGGGGGAGACCCAGTACTTC CASSLVTSGGETQYF
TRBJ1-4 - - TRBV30 TGTGCCTGGAGTGCGGGGACACTTGCAACTAATGAAAAACTGTTTTTT CAWSAGTLATNEKLFF
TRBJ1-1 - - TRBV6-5 TGTGCCAGCAGTTACGGGGAGGGGGAAACTGAAGCTTTCTTT CASSYGEGETEAFF
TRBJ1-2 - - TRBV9 TGTGCCAGCAGCGTAGCAGGGAACTATGGCTACACCTTC CASSVAGNYGYTF
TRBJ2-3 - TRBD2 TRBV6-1 TGTGCCAGCGGCGAGCGGGGGGCCCAGTATTTT CASGERGAQYF
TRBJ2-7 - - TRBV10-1 TGCGCCAGCAGTGAAGGGAGCTACGAGCAGTACTTC CASSEGSYEQYF
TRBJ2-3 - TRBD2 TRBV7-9 TGTGCCAGCAGCTTTACTAGCGGGGGCACAGATACGCAGTATTTT CASSFTSGGTDTQYF
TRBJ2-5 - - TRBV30 TGTGCCTGGAGCAGACTCTCGTACCAAGAGACCCAGTACTTC CAWSRLSYQETQYF
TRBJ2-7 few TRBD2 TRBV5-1 TGCGCCAGCAGCCAAGGACTAGGGCCCTACGAGCAGTACTTC CASSQGLGPYEQYF
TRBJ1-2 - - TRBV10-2 TGCGCCAGCAGTGAGTCCGCAGGCCACTTCTATGGCTACACCTTC CASSESAGHFYGYTF
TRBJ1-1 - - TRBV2 TGTGCCAGCAGTGAAGCGCGGGCTGAAGCTTTCTTT CASSEARAEAFF
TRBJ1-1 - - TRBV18 TGTGCCAGCTCACCAGGGGGGGGCCAGGAAGCTTTCTTT CASSPGGGQEAFF
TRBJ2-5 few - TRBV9 TGTGCCAGCAGCGTAGGCACAGTCCAAGAGACCCAGTACTTC CASSVGTVQETQYF
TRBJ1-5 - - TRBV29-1 TGCAGCGTTGGATCAGGGCTTCAGCCCCAGCATTTT CSVGSGLQPQHF
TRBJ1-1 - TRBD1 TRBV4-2 TGTGCCAGCAGCCCCTGGACAGGAGATGAAGCTTTCTTT CASSPWTGDEAFF